This TCR beta chain was retrieved from a study of CD8+ T cells in alopecia areata (dated by TCRdb to 2017 to 2018). About the investigation overall: Skin from C3H/HeJ donors with spontaneous alopecia (roughly 6-13 months old) was grafted onto female C3H/HeJ recipients that were roughly 7-10 weeks old. High-throughput TCRbeta sequencing was used to examine T cell clonal expansion in alopecia areata in both the C3H/HeJ mouse model and human patients. The RNA source kit depended on sample type: the PAXgene miRNA kit for fixed scalp, the miRNeasy kit for PBMCs, and the RNeasy kit for mouse skin. Amplification of TCRbeta CDR3 regions was done by immunoSEQ multiplex PCR using 35 Vbeta forward primers and 13 Jbeta reverse primers. On the human side, TCRbeta sequencing was run on scalp tissue and on sorted CD4+ and CD8+ peripheral blood T cells from healthy controls and from alopecia areata patients with either patchy or totalis/universalis disease. Scalp clonality was compared across normal scalp (n=4), patchy alopecia areata scalp (n=8), and alopecia totalis/universalis scalp (n=8).

With respect to this clone: The clone's antigen remains unknown. With a mouse as the source, gene names and germline sequences are drawn from the mouse. The read is 4 residues too short to cover the CDR3 end, so that end is filled in from the germline J gene.

Libraries were built with the immunoSEQ multiplex PCR assay. RNA was extracted from all samples and reverse transcribed into cDNA, which served as template for TCR sequencing. SuperScript III was used to make first-strand cDNA, primed with a 2:1 mix of oligo-dT and random hexamers. A synthetic immune receptor repertoire was used to assess amplification bias, and residual bias was removed computationally. Sequencing of the libraries was done on Illumina HiSeq with 60 bp reads that cover the CDR3, reading from J toward V. In the original analysis: Raw reads were preprocessed to remove errors, and CDR3 was defined according to IMGT conventions as the region from the conserved cysteine to phenylalanine. To get clonality, Shannon entropy was normalized by log2 of the number of productive unique TCRs and the result was subtracted from 1. Whether scalp clones were CD4 or CD8 was inferred by matching scalp TCRbeta sequences against CD4 and CD8 repertoires sorted from blood. Imported from immuneACCESS, the table was reduced by TCRdb to in-frame sequences with V and J called. These copies leave out some clones; in studies compared against another copy, an unresolved V gene accounts for under half, and the cause of the remainder is not known. The V and J calls and clone size come from that table; D and trimming were worked out from the DNA. This sample was tabulated with roughly 120,000 clones, among which there are no singletons. Together, the top ten hold about 19% of the sample.

For this chain, trimming is 0 bases at the V end and 2 bases at the J end, and the number of junction bases without a gene match is 7. In the germline V gene, CDR1 corresponds to NSHNY and CDR2 to SYGAGN. The CDR3 holds 17 amino acids from the cysteine to the phenylalanine. Sequencing covers 39 bases of the CDR3, shown here with the frame starting at base 1. Summary of the overall study and its limitations: Higher clonality and more expanded CD8+ clones were observed in lesional scalp than in normal scalp, particularly in alopecia totalis/universalis, a finding suggestive of antigenic drive. Compared with mice, TCR sequences shared between patients were less clear, possibly partly because of HLA diversity across the patient population. Resident alphabeta T cells in normal human skin are also sequenced, complicating scalp TCR repertoire analysis, unlike mouse skin dominated by gammadelta T cells.

The chain is assembled from TRBV13-1 and TRBJ2-4; 9 bases in the junction line up with TRBD1. Material for sequencing was lesional skin. The TCR sequence derives from a C3H/HeJ mouse with alopecia areata. In terms of MHC, this strain is H2-k. The part of the CDR3 DNA that was read is TGTGCCAGCAGTGATGCTTACAGGGGGCGGAATCAAAAC. This is translated as CASSDAYRGRNQN. The CDR3 reads in full as CASSDAYRGRNQNTLYF.